The T cell receptor beta chain described here comes from a study of CD8 T cells in Susac syndrome. V shed 4 bases and J 6 bases; nucleotides not matched to a gene: 1. CDR3 length equals 12 residues. In germline, CDR1 is SQVTM, CDR2 ANQGSEA. Included as multiple sclerosis controls were treatment-naive patients who had stable or active relapsing-remitting disease. An input of 0.5 to 1 ug of RNA was subjected to reverse transcription using random hexamers. The amplification used immunoSEQ multiplex PCR on TCR beta CDR3; it spanned 54 Vbeta and 13 Jbeta. TCRdb re-called the immunoSEQ multiplex PCR reads through MiXCR, storing one row per CDR3 protein. The sample carries 180,000 or so distinct CDR3 sequences, over 90% recorded once.

V and J are TRBV29-1 and TRBJ1-5, with 9 bases that match TRBD1. The specimen was CD4+ T cells from PBMCs. This TCR was recovered from a human donor with multiple sclerosis. The CDR3 DNA sequence: TGCAGCGTTGGACAGGGGGTTCAGCCCCAGCATTTT. Its protein is CSVGQGVQPQHF. Full variable domain (outside the CDR3, taken from reference TRBV29-1 and TRBJ1-5): SAVISQKPSRDICQRGTSLTIQCQVDSQVTMMFWYRQQPGQSLTLIATANQGSEATYESGFVIDKFPISRPNLTFSTLTVSNMSPEDSSIYLCSVGQGVQPQHFGDGTRLSIL.